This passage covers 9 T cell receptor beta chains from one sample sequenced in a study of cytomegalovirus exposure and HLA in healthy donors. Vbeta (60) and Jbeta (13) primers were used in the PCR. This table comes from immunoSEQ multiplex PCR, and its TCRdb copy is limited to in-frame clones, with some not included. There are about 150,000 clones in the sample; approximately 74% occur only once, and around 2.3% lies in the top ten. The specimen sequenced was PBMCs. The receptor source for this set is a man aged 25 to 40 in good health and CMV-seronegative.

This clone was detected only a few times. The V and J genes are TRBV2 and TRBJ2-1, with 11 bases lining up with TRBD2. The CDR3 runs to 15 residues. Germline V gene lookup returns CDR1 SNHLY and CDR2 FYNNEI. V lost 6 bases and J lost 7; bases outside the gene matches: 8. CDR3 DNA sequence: TGTGCCAGCAGCCGTCTAGCGGGGGGCCCAAATGAGCAGTTCTTC. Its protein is CASSRLAGGPNEQFF.

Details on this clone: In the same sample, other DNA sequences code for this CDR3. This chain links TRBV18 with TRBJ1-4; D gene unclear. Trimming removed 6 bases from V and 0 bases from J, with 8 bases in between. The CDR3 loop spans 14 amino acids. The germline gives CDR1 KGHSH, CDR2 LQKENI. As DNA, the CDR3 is TGTGCCAGCTCGCCGAGGGCAACTAATGAAAAACTGTTTTTT. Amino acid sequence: CASSPRATNEKLFF.

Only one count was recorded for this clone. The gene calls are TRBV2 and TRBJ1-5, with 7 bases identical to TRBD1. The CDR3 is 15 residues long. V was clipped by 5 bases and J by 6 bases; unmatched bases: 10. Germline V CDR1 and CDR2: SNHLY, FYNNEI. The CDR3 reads CASSIRGSRVQPQHF. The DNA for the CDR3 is TGTGCCAGCAGTATCAGGGGGAGTAGGGTTCAGCCCCAGCATTTT. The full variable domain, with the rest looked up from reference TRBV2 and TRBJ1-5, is EPEVTQTPSHQVTQMGQEVILRCVPISNHLYFYWYRQILGQKVEFLVSFYNNEISEKSEIFDDQFSVERPDGSNFTLKIRSTKLEDSAMYFCASSIRGSRVQPQHFGDGTRLSIL.

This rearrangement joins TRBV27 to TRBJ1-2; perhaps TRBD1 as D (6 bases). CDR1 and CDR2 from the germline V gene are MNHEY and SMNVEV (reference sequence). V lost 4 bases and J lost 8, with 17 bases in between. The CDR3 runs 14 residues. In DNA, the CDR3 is TGTGCCAGCAGTTCCATGGGGGGGGGCGCGGGCTACACCTTC. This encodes CASSSMGGGAGYTF.

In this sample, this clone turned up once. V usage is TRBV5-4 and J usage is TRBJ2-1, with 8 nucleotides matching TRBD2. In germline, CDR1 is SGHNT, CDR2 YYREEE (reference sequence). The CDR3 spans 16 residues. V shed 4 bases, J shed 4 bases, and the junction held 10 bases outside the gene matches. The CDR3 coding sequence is TGTGCCAGCAGCCCAGCTAGAGGACTAGCTTACAATGAGCAGTTCTTC. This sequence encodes CASSPARGLAYNEQFF.

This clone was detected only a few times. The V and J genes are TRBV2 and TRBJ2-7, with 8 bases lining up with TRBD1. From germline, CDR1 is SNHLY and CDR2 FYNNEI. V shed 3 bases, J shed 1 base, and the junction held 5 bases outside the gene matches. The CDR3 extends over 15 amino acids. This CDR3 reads CASSEGDRGSYEQYF. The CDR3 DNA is TGTGCCAGCAGTGAGGGAGACAGGGGTTCCTACGAGCAGTACTTC.

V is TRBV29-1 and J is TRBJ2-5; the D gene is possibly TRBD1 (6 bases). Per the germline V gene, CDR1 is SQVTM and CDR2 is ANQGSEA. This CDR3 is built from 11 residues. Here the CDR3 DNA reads TGCAGAGCCGACAGGCAAGAGACCCAGTACTTC. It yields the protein CRADRQETQYF.

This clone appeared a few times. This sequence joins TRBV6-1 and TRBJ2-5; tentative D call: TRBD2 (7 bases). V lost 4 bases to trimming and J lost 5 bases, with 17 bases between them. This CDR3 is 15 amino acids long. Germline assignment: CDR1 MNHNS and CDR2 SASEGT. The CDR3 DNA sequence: TGTGCCAGCAGTGCGGGGGGCCAGATCCGGGAGACCCAGTACTTC. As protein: CASSAGGQIRETQYF.

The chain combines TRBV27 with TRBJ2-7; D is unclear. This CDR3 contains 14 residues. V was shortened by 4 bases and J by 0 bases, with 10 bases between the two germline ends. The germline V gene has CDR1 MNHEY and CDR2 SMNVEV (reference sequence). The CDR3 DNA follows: TGTGCCAGCAGTTCTACGGTTAGCTCCTACGAGCAGTACTTC. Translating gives CASSSTVSSYEQYF.